The 30 T cell receptor beta chains reported below all come from one sample, sequenced in a study of shared clonotypes between healthy human individuals. The repertoire was sequenced with immunoSEQ multiplex PCR; TCRdb's copy has only in-frame clones and lacks some. The sample comprises around 940,000 clones, approximately 80% of which are singletons, and around 1.5% rests with the top ten. The material sequenced was memory CD4+ T cells sorted from blood. Subset specified: CD45RA-negative fraction. The source is a man aged 18 to 30 in good health.

V gene TRBV12-5 combines with J gene TRBJ2-3; D perhaps matches TRBD1 (6 bases). The germline V and J ends were trimmed by 6 bases and 0 bases, with 16 bases remaining between them. This CDR3 comprises 16 residues. Germline V gene sequence: CDR1 LGHNT, CDR2 FRNRAP. This chain's CDR3 is CASGSRGIASTDTQYF. In nucleotides, the CDR3 is TGTGCTAGTGGAAGCAGGGGAATCGCTAGCACAGATACGCAGTATTTT.

About this clone: Other DNA sequences in the sample encode the same CDR3. This chain uses TRBV5-1 with TRBJ2-7; 8 bases map to TRBD2. Unmatched junction bases numbered 1, after V lost 1 base and J lost 1 base. The CDR3 extends over 14 amino acids. In germline, CDR1 is SGHRS, CDR2 YFSETQ. CDR3 DNA sequence: TGCGCCAGCAGCTTGTCGGGGGGGTCCTACGAGCAGTACTTC. Translation gives CASSLSGGSYEQYF.

This clone was seen more than once but under ten times. The CDR3 reads CASSQSLMSHEQYF. The CDR3 DNA follows: TGCGCCAGCAGCCAATCATTAATGTCCCACGAGCAGTACTTC. The V call is TRBV4-3, the J call TRBJ2-7; D unclear. This CDR3 has 14 residues. V lost 2 bases to trimming and J lost 5 bases, with 13 bases between them. Germline V CDR1 and CDR2: LGHNA, YSLEER.

This clone has just a few counts. V is TRBV9 and J is TRBJ1-5, with a tentative D call TRBD1 (6 bases). CDR3 length: 15 residues. The V end was cut by 4 bases, the J end by 2 bases, with 13 bases between. CDR1 is SGDLS, CDR2 YYNGEE, per germline. The CDR3: CASSLTGKGNQPQHF. CDR3 DNA sequence: TGTGCCAGCAGCCTAACAGGGAAAGGCAATCAGCCCCAGCATTTT.

The rearrangement joins TRBV6-1 to TRBJ2-4; 8 bases line up with TRBD2. With 7 bases clipped from V and 10 bases from J, the junction kept 6 bases outside the gene matches. This CDR3 comprises 12 residues. Germline V lookup: CDR1 MNHNS, CDR2 SASEGT. This CDR3 reads CASTNSGGIQYF. CDR3 DNA: TGTGCCAGCACGAATTCGGGAGGGATTCAGTACTTC.

The chain combines TRBV30 with TRBJ1-6, with D possibly being TRBD1 (5 bases). Trimming stripped 7 bases from V and 5 bases from J, with 12 bases between. Germline V lookup: CDR1 GTSNPN, CDR2 SVGIG (reference sequence). The CDR3 has 13 amino acids. The CDR3 DNA follows: TGTGCCTTAAAGGGGCTTAATAATTCACCCCTCCACTTT. It is translated as CALKGLNNSPLHF.

The chain is built from TRBV28 and TRBJ1-1, with 8 bases aligning to TRBD1. The CDR3 has 15 amino acids. Unmatched junction bases numbered 7, after V lost 5 bases and J lost 2 bases. Germline-derived CDR1 and CDR2 are MDHEN and SYDVKM. CDR3 amino acids: CASSPLQGGNTEAFF. CDR3 in DNA: TGTGCCAGCAGTCCGCTACAGGGGGGTAACACTGAAGCTTTCTTT.

V gene TRBV28 combines with J gene TRBJ1-6; the D gene is possibly TRBD1 (5 bases). Germline V CDR1 and CDR2: MDHEN, SYDVKM. There are 15 residues in the CDR3. V lost 2 bases, J lost 4 bases, and 9 bases lay in between. The CDR3 is CASSLIRQYNSPLHF. The CDR3 coding sequence is TGTGCCAGCAGTTTAATACGACAGTATAATTCACCCCTCCACTTT.

The rearrangement joins TRBV10-3 to TRBJ1-2; D unclear. Germline V gene sequence: CDR1 ENHRY, CDR2 SYGVKD. The CDR3 runs 15 residues. The germline V and J ends were trimmed by 3 bases and 4 bases, with 15 bases remaining between them. The CDR3: CAISENPGSSYGYTF. CDR3 sequence (DNA): TGTGCCATCAGTGAAAATCCGGGTTCCAGCTATGGCTACACCTTC.

V is TRBV6-1 and J is TRBJ1-3, with D perhaps matching TRBD1 (5 bases). The V and J ends lost 2 bases and 7 bases respectively, with 6 bases between them. CDR3 length equals 12 residues. The germline V gene has CDR1 MNHNS and CDR2 SASEGT. CDR3 sequence reads: CASSEKGNTIYF. As DNA, the CDR3 is TGTGCCAGCAGTGAAAAGGGGAACACCATATATTTT.

The chain is built from TRBV15 and TRBJ2-7; D may be TRBD2 (6 bases). The CDR3 runs to 15 residues. The V and J ends lost 3 bases and 3 bases respectively, with 15 bases between them. Germline values: CDR1 LNHNV, CDR2 YYDKDF (reference sequence). The CDR3 DNA reads as TGTGCCACCAGCAGGACTGGGGCGGGAAGCTACGAGCAGTACTTC. As protein: CATSRTGAGSYEQYF.

This clone came up many times. The chain employs TRBV19 and TRBJ2-1, with D perhaps matching TRBD1 (6 bases). CDR1 LNHDA and CDR2 SQIVND come from the germline V gene (reference sequence). The CDR3 has 15 residues. Between the trimmed V and J ends, which lost 4 bases and 3 bases, there was a span of 13 bases. CDR3 loop: CASSKGQNFYNEQFF. CDR3 nucleotides: TGTGCCAGTAGTAAAGGACAGAACTTCTACAATGAGCAGTTCTTC.

The J gene is TRBJ1-6, the V gene TRBV30; D is perhaps TRBD1 (6 bases). The length of the CDR3 is 15 residues. V dropped 1 base and J dropped 10 bases, with 17 bases sitting between them. The V gene's germline CDR1 is GTSNPN and CDR2 SVGIG (reference sequence). The CDR3 spells CAWSGRGFGLSPLHF. The CDR3 nucleotides read TGTGCCTGGAGTGGGAGGGGGTTCGGCTTGTCACCCCTCCACTTT.

V usage is TRBV5-1 and J usage is TRBJ1-1; D possibly corresponds to TRBD1 (6 bases). Trimming pared 1 base from V and 9 bases from J, leaving 19 bases between. This CDR3 has 15 residues. The germline V gene has CDR1 SGHRS and CDR2 YFSETQ. The CDR3 loop reads CASSLTGTPNNQAFF. CDR3 sequence (DNA): TGCGCCAGCAGCTTGACCGGGACACCGAACAATCAAGCTTTCTTT.

This clone has just a few counts. J is TRBJ2-5 and V is TRBV2; weak D call: TRBD2 (7 bases). V lost 2 bases and J lost 1, with 11 bases in between. Germline V gives CDR1 SNHLY, CDR2 FYNNEI. This CDR3 contains 15 residues. The CDR3 loop is CASSERGTTQETQYF. The CDR3 nucleotides are TGTGCCAGCAGTGAAAGGGGGACTACCCAAGAGACCCAGTACTTC.

The CDR3 sequence is CASRHRGQETQYF. In DNA, the CDR3 is TGCGCCAGCAGGCACAGGGGGCAAGAGACCCAGTACTTC. This chain connects TRBV10-2 to TRBJ2-5, with 8 bases fitting TRBD1. J was trimmed by 2 bases and V by 6 bases; bases with no gene match: 2. Germline V gives CDR1 WSHSY, CDR2 SAAADI. CDR3 size: 13 residues.

This clone was detected only once. This chain connects TRBV12-5 to TRBJ2-5, with D maybe TRBD1 (6 bases). V lost 4 bases to trimming and J lost 2 bases, with 8 bases between them. The CDR3 sequence is 13 residues long. Germline V gene data show CDR1 as LGHNT and CDR2 as FRNRAP. The CDR3 loop is CASGSQGQETQYF. CDR3 nucleotide sequence: TGTGCTAGTGGTTCACAGGGTCAAGAGACCCAGTACTTC.

The J gene is TRBJ1-5, the V gene TRBV7-9; 9 bases match TRBD1. V dropped 7 bases and J dropped 5; count of bases not matched to a gene: 6. Germline V gene lookup returns CDR1 SEHNR and CDR2 FQNEAQ (reference sequence). CDR3 length: 14 residues. Here the CDR3 reads CASTPTGGDQPQHF. CDR3 nucleotide sequence: TGTGCCAGCACCCCTACAGGGGGCGATCAGCCCCAGCATTTT.

This chain uses TRBV10-3 with TRBJ2-3; TRBD2 matches at 9 bases. This CDR3 has 15 residues. V trimming: 2 bases; J trimming: 6 bases; junction bases outside the gene matches: 6. From germline, CDR1 is ENHRY and CDR2 SYGVKD. This chain's CDR3 is CAISEGAGGGDTQYF. The CDR3 DNA reads TGTGCCATCAGTGAGGGAGCGGGAGGTGGGGATACGCAGTATTTT.

Turning to this clone: Relative to the germline gene, one junction end is altered; a read error may explain this. This rearrangement joins TRBV7-7 to TRBJ1-1; 9 nucleotides agree with TRBD1. Germline values: CDR1 SSHAT, CDR2 FNYEAQ (reference sequence). There are 15 residues in the CDR3. This chain's CDR3 is CASSPNTGGLTEAFF. The CDR3 nucleotides read TGTGCTAGCAGCCCTAATACAGGGGGCTTGACTGAAGCTTTCTTT.

The chain couples TRBV5-1 to TRBJ2-2; D gene uncertain. Germline loops: CDR1 SGHRS, CDR2 YFSETQ. The CDR3 totals 13 residues. With 4 bases removed from V and 4 bases from J, the gap between germline ends came to 8 bases. This chain's CDR3 is CASSPEATGELFF. The DNA for the CDR3 is TGCGCCAGCAGCCCCGAAGCCACCGGGGAGCTGTTTTTT.

The chain has TRBV9 and TRBJ2-1; 9 nucleotides line up with TRBD2. The V and J ends lost 0 bases and 8 bases, in that order; junction bases with no gene match: 6. The CDR3 totals 15 residues. Per the germline V gene, CDR1 is SGDLS and CDR2 is YYNGEE. The CDR3 loop is CASSVAGTSTDEQFF. CDR3 in DNA: TGTGCCAGCAGCGTAGCAGGGACTAGCACCGATGAGCAGTTCTTC.

This chain uses TRBV28 with TRBJ1-5; possible D gene TRBD1, 5 bases. Looked up from germline, CDR1 is MDHEN and CDR2 is SYDVKM. Trimming stripped 10 bases from V and 3 bases from J, with 22 bases between. This CDR3 comprises 16 residues. The CDR3 nucleotides are TGTGCCATCCCCCTGGCGGGGCCGGGAGCCAATCAGCCCCAGCATTTT. Amino acids: CAIPLAGPGANQPQHF.

The rearrangement uses TRBV7-2 and TRBJ1-4; 7 nucleotides match TRBD1. Germline loops: CDR1 SGHTA, CDR2 FQGNSA. The CDR3 loop spans 14 amino acids. V gave up 8 bases and J gave up 1 base; unmatched junction bases: 4. The CDR3 is CASSRGGTNEKLFF. CDR3 sequence (DNA): TGTGCCAGCTCCAGGGGGGGAACTAATGAAAAACTGTTTTTT.

This rearrangement joins TRBV5-4 to TRBJ2-5, with D possibly matching TRBD1 (5 bases). The length of the CDR3 is 13 residues. From germline, CDR1 is SGHNT and CDR2 YYREEE (reference sequence). The germline V and J ends were trimmed by 5 bases and 2 bases, with 10 bases remaining between them. CDR3 sequence (DNA): TGTGCCAGCAGACAAAGACAGCAAGAGACCCAGTACTTC. Translated, it gives CASRQRQQETQYF.

This clone occurred once. The chain joins TRBV25-1 to TRBJ1-2; 8 bases match TRBD1. The V segment lost 4 bases and the J segment 3 bases; nucleotides outside the gene matches: 7. Germline CDR1 and CDR2: MGHDK and SYGVNS. CDR3 length: 15 residues. CDR3 sequence (DNA): TGTGCCAGCAGTGCACGGGACAGGCCTTACTATGGCTACACCTTC. Its protein product is CASSARDRPYYGYTF.

This clone was seen more than once but under ten times. In DNA, the CDR3 is TGTGCTAGTGGTTTGGTAACCCTGGGCAGGGTCGCAAACACCGGGGAGCTGTTTTTT. It translates to CASGLVTLGRVANTGELFF. This chain links TRBV12-5 with TRBJ2-2; weak D call: TRBD1 (5 bases). V lost 0 bases and J 2 bases, leaving 19 bases between the germline ends. CDR1 LGHNT and CDR2 FRNRAP come from the germline V gene. The CDR3 runs to 19 residues.

The chain uses TRBV7-9 and TRBJ2-3; D might be TRBD1 (6 bases). Germline loops: CDR1 SEHNR, CDR2 FQNEAQ (reference sequence). This CDR3 has 15 residues. V shed 7 bases and J shed 0 bases, with 14 bases lying between them. The CDR3 sequence: CASIFGQQSTDTQYF. The CDR3 nucleotides are TGTGCCAGCATATTTGGACAGCAAAGCACAGATACGCAGTATTTT.

The chain employs TRBV28 and TRBJ2-1; D ambiguous. With 1 base removed from V and 2 bases from J, the gap between germline ends came to 3 bases. The CDR3 totals 13 residues. Germline V gene sequence: CDR1 MDHEN, CDR2 SYDVKM. CDR3 residues: CASSLSAYNEQFF. CDR3 coding DNA: TGTGCCAGCAGTTTATCGGCCTACAATGAGCAGTTCTTC.

This chain connects TRBV7-9 to TRBJ1-2; the match to TRBD1 covers 7 bases. The CDR3 sequence is 13 residues long. CDR1 and CDR2 (germline): SEHNR, FQNEAQ (reference sequence). V lost 4 bases to trimming and J lost 6 bases; unmatched junction nucleotides: 5. The CDR3 sequence: CASSSYRGDGYTF. CDR3 nucleotide sequence: TGTGCCAGCAGCTCATACAGGGGCGATGGCTACACCTTC. Using reference TRBV7-9 and TRBJ1-2 for the parts outside the CDR3, the full variable domain is DTGVSQNPRHKITKRGQNVTFRCDPISEHNRLYWYRQTLGQGPEFLTYFQNEAQLEKSRLLSDRFSAERPKGSFSTLEIQRTEQGDSAMYLCASSSYRGDGYTFGSGTRLTVV.